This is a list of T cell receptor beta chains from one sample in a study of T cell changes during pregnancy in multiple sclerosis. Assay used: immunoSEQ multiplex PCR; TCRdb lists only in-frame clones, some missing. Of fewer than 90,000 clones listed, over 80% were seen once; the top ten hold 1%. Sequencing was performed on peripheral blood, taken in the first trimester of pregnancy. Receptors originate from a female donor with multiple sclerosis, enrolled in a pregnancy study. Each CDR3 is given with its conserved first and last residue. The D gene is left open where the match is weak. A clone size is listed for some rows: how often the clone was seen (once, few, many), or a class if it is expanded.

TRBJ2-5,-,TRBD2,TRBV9,CASSISTSGMETQYF,TGTGCCAGCAGCATCTCGACTAGCGGGATGGAGACCCAGTACTTC
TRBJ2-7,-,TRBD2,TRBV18,CASSPGRGAYEQYF,TGTGCCAGCTCACCCGGGCGGGGGGCATACGAGCAGTACTTC
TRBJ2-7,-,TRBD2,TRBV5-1,CASSLSSGSRYEQYF,TGCGCCAGCAGCTTGTCTAGCGGGAGTCGCTACGAGCAGTACTTC
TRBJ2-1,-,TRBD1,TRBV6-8,CAISKKGATYNEQFF,TGTGCCATTTCCAAGAAGGGGGCCACCTACAATGAGCAGTTCTTC
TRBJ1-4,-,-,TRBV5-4,CASSLTVNNEKLFF,TGTGCCAGCAGCTTGACAGTAAATAATGAAAAACTGTTTTTT
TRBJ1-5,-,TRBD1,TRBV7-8,CASSPGGQGEDQPQHF,TGTGCCAGCAGCCCGGGGGGACAGGGTGAAGATCAGCCCCAGCATTTT
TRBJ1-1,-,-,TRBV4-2,CASSVKTLMNTEAFF,TGTGCCAGCAGCGTAAAGACACTTATGAACACTGAAGCTTTCTTT
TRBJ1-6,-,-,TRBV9,CASSVSGSDSPLHF,TGTGCCAGCAGCGTATCGGGTTCTGATTCACCCCTCCACTTT
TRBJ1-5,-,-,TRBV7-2,CASSFGRTEYSNQPQHF,TGTGCCAGCAGCTTTGGGAGGACCGAGTATAGCAATCAGCCCCAGCATTTT
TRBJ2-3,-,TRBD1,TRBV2,CASTRGGLGADTQYF,TGTGCCAGCACCCGAGGGGGCTTGGGCGCAGATACGCAGTATTTT
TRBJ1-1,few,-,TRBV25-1,CASRQDMNTEAFF,TGTGCCAGCAGACAGGACATGAACACTGAAGCTTTCTTT
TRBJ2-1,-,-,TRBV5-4,CASSLRQINEQFF,TGTGCCAGCAGCTTAAGACAGATCAATGAGCAGTTCTTC
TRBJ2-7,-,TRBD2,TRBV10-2,CASSELGGFAYEQYF,TGCGCCAGCAGTGAGTTGGGGGGGTTTGCCTACGAGCAGTACTTC
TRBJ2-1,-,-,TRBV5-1,CASSPTPTQVRFF,TGCGCCAGCAGCCCAACCCCTACTCAAGTACGGTTCTTC
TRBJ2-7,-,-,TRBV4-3,CASSQVRGMEQYF,TGCGCCAGCAGCCAAGTACGGGGGATGGAGCAGTACTTC
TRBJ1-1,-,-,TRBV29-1,CSVQAGGTEAFF,TGCAGCGTTCAGGCCGGGGGGACTGAAGCTTTCTTT
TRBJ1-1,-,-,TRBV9,CASSVGSGVENTEAFF,TGTGCCAGCAGCGTTGGGTCGGGGGTGGAAAACACTGAAGCTTTCTTT
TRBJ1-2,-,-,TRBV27,CASSTAPGDGYTF,TGTGCCAGCAGCACTGCCCCCGGGGATGGCTACACCTTC
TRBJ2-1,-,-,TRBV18,CASSPWDNNEQFF,TGTGCCAGCTCACCTTGGGACAACAATGAGCAGTTCTTC
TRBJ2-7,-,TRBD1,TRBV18,CASSPRTGNEQYF,TGTGCCAGCTCACCTCGGACAGGGAACGAGCAGTACTTC
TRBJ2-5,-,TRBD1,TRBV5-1,CASSWTGDETQYF,TGCGCCAGCAGTTGGACAGGGGATGAGACCCAGTACTTC
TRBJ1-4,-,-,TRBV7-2,CASSSAPRQNEKLFF,TGTGCCAGCAGCTCGGCTCCCAGGCAAAATGAAAAACTGTTTTTT
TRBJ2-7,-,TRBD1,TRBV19,CASSGDRDRRSEQYF,TGTGCCAGTAGTGGAGACCGGGACAGGCGGTCCGAGCAGTACTTC
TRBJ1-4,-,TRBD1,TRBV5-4,CASSQTGGGEKLFF,TGTGCCAGCAGCCAGACAGGGGGAGGAGAAAAACTGTTTTTT
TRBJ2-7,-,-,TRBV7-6,CASSLADRSSYEQYF,TGTGCCAGCAGCTTAGCTGATAGGAGCTCCTACGAGCAGTACTTC
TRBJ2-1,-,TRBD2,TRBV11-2,CASSLGSLWGLASREQFF,TGTGCCAGCAGCTTAGGTAGCCTTTGGGGACTAGCTTCTCGTGAGCAGTTCTTC
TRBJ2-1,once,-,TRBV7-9,CASSFPQNRVLSYNEQFF,TGTGCCAGCAGCTTCCCCCAAAACCGGGTCCTCTCCTACAATGAGCAGTTCTTC
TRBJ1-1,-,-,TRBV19,CASSIDLSEAFF,TGTGCCAGTAGTATAGATCTAAGTGAAGCTTTCTTT
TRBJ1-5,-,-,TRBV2,CASSGESNQPQHF,TGTGCCAGCAGTGGAGAAAGCAATCAGCCCCAGCATTTT
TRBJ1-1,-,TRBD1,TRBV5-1,CASSSAGTGFWGPDPEAFF,TGCGCCAGCAGCTCCGCCGGGACAGGGTTTTGGGGCCCGGACCCTGAAGCTTTCTTT
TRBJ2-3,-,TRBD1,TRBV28,CASSFLLPGQTTDTQYF,TGTGCCAGCAGCTTTTTACTCCCGGGACAGACCACAGATACGCAGTATTTT